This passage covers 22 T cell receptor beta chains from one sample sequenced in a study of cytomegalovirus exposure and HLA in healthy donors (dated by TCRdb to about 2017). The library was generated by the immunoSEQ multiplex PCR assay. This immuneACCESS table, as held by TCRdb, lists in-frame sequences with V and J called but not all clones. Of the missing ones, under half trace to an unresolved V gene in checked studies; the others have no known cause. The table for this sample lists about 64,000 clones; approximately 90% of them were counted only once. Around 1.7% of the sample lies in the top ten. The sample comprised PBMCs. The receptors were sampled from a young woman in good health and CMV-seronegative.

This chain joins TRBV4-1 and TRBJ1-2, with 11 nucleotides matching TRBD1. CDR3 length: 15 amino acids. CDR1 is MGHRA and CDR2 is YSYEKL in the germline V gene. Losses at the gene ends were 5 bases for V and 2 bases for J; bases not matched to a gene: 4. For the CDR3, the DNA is TGCGCCAGCAGCGACCGGGACAGGGGGAACTATGGCTACACCTTC. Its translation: CASSDRDRGNYGYTF.

DNA of the CDR3: TGTGCCAGTAGTCCCTCCGGGACAGATACGCAGTATTTT. Translation gives CASSPSGTDTQYF. V is TRBV19 and J is TRBJ2-3; D is ambiguous. Germline V gene lookup returns CDR1 LNHDA and CDR2 SQIVND (reference sequence). Deletions cut 5 bases from V and 3 bases from J, with 9 bases between. CDR3 length: 13 residues.

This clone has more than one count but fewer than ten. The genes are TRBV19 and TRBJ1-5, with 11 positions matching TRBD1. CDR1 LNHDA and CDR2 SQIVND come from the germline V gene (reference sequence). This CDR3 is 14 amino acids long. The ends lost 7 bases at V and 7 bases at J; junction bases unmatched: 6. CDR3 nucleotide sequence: TGTGCCAGTACCCAGGACAGGGGGCAACAGCCCCAGCATTTT. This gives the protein CASTQDRGQQPQHF. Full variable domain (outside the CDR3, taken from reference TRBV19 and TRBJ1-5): DGGITQSPKYLFRKEGQNVTLSCEQNLNHDAMYWYRQDPGQGLRLIYYSQIVNDFQKGDIAEGYSVSREKKESFPLTVTSAQKNPTAFYLCASTQDRGQQPQHFGDGTRLSIL.

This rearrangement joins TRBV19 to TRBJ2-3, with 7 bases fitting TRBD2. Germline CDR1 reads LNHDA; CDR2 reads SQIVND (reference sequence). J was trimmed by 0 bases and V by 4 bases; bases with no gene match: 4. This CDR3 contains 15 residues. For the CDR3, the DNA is TGTGCCAGTAGTAAGCCTAGCGGTAGCACAGATACGCAGTATTTT. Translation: CASSKPSGSTDTQYF.

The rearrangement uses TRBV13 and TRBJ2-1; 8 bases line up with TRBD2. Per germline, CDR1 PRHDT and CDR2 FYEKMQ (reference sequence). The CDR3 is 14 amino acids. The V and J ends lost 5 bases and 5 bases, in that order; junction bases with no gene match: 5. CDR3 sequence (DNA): TGTGCCAGCAGCCCAAGGGGACTAGACAATGAGCAGTTCTTC. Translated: CASSPRGLDNEQFF.

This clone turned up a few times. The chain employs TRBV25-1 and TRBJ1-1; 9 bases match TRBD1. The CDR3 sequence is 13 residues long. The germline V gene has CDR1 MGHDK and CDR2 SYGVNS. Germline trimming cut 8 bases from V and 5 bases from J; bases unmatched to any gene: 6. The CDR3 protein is CASAGTGRTEAFF. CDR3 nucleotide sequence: TGTGCCAGCGCCGGGACAGGGAGGACTGAAGCTTTCTTT. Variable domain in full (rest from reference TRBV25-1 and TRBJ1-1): EADIYQTPRYLVIGTGKKITLECSQTMGHDKMYWYQQDPGMELHLIHYSYGVNSTEKGDLSSESTVSRIRTEHFPLTLESARPSHTSQYLCASAGTGRTEAFFGQGTRLTVV.

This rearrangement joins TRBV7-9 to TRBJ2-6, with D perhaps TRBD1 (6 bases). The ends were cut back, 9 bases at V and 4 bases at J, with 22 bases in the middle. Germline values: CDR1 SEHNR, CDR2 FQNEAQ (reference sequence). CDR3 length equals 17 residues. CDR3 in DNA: TGTGCCAGTACCGTAGGGGGTACGGCTGGCGGGGCCAACGTCCTGACTTTC. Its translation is CASTVGGTAGGANVLTF.

The CDR3 DNA reads TGTGCCAGCAGCCGCCGGGGTGGGCCTGCAAACACCATATATTTT. Its translation is CASSRRGGPANTIYF. The rearrangement joins TRBV7-9 to TRBJ1-3; D is unclear. CDR3 size: 15 residues. V lost 5 bases and J lost 6, with 17 bases in between. Germline V gives CDR1 SEHNR, CDR2 FQNEAQ (reference sequence).

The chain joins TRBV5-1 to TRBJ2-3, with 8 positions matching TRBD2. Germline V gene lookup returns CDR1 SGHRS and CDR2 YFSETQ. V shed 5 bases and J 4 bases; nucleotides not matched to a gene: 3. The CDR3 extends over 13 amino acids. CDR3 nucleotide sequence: TGCGCCAGCAGGCCTAGCGGGCCAGATACGCAGTATTTT. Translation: CASRPSGPDTQYF.

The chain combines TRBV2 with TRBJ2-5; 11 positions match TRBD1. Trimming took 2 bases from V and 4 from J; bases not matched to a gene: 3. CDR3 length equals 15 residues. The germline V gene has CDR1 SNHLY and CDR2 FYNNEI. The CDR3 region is CASSEFGQGAETQYF. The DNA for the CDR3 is TGTGCCAGCAGTGAATTCGGACAGGGGGCAGAGACCCAGTACTTC. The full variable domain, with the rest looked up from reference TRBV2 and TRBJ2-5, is EPEVTQTPSHQVTQMGQEVILRCVPISNHLYFYWYRQILGQKVEFLVSFYNNEISEKSEIFDDQFSVERPDGSNFTLKIRSTKLEDSAMYFCASSEFGQGAETQYFGPGTRLLVL.

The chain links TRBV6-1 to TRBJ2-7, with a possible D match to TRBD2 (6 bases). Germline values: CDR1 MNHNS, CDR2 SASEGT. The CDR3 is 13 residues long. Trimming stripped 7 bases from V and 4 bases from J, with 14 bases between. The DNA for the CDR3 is TGTGCCAGCAATCCCGGGAGAGAATACGAGCAGTACTTC. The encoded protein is CASNPGREYEQYF.

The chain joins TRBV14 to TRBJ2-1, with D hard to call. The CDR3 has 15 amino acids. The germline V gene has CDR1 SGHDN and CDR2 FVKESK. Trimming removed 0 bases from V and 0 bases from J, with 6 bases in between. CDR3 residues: CASSQDMSSYNEQFF. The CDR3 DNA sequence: TGTGCCAGCAGCCAAGATATGAGCTCCTACAATGAGCAGTTCTTC.

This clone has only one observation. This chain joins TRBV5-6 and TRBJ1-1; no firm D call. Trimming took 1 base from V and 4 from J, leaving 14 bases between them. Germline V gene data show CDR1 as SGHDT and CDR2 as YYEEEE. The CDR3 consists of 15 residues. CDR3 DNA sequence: TGTGCCAGCAGCTTGCAATGGGCTTTAGGCACTGAAGCTTTCTTT. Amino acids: CASSLQWALGTEAFF.

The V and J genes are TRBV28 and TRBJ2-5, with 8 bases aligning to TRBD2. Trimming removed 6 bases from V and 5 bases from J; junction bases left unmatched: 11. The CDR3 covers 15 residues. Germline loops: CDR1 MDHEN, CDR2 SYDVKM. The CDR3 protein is CASRHHAGGGETQYF. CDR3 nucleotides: TGTGCCAGCAGACACCATGCGGGGGGCGGGGAGACCCAGTACTTC. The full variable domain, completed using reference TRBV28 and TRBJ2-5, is DVKVTQSSRYLVKRTGEKVFLECVQDMDHENMFWYRQDPGLGLRLIYFSYDVKMKEKGDIPEGYSVSREKKERFSLILESASTNQTSMYLCASRHHAGGGETQYFGPGTRLLVL.

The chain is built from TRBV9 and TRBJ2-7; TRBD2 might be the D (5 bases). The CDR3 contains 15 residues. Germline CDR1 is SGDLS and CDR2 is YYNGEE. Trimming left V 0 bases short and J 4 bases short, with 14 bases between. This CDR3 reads CASSVGATPGYEQYF. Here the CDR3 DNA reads TGTGCCAGCAGCGTAGGAGCGACCCCGGGGTACGAGCAGTACTTC.

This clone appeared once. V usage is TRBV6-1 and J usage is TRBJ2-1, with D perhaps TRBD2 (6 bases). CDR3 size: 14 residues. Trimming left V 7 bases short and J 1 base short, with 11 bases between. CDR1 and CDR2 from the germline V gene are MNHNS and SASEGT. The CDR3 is CASIAGISYNEQFF. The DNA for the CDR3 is TGTGCCAGCATCGCGGGAATTTCCTACAATGAGCAGTTCTTC.

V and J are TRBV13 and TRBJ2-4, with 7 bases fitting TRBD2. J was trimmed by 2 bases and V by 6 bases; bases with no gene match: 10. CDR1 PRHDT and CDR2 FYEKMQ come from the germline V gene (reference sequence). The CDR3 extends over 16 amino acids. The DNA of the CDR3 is TGTGCCAGCAGTGGGGAGGGGATCGACTCCAAAAACATTCAGTACTTC. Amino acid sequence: CASSGEGIDSKNIQYF.

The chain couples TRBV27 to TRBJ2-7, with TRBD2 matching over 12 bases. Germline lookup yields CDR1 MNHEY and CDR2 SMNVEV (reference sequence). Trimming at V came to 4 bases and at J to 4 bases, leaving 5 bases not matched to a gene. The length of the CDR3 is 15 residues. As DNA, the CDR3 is TGTGCCAGCAGTTCCCTACTAGCGGGGGGTTACGAGCAGTACTTC. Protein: CASSSLLAGGYEQYF.

The CDR3 loop reads CASSFTGTSGGASTQYF. CDR3 nucleotides: TGCGCCAGCAGCTTCACCGGGACTAGCGGGGGGGCCAGCACGCAGTATTTT. V gene TRBV5-1 combines with J gene TRBJ2-3, with 16 bases identical to TRBD2. Losses at the gene ends were 2 bases for V and 9 bases for J; bases not matched to a gene: 9. Germline V lookup: CDR1 SGHRS, CDR2 YFSETQ. This CDR3 has 17 amino acids.

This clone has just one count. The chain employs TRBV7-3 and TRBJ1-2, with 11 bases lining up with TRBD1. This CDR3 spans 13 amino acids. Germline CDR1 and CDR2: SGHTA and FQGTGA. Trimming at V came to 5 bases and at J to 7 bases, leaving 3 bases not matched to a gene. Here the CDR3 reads CASSGTGGGGYTF. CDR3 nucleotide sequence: TGTGCCAGCAGCGGGACAGGGGGGGGTGGCTACACCTTC.

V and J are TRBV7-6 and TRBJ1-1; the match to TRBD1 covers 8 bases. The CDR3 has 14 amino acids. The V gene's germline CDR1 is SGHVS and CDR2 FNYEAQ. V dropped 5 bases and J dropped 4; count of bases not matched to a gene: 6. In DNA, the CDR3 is TGTGCCAGCAGCCCAGGACAGGGTAGCACTGAAGCTTTCTTT. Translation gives CASSPGQGSTEAFF.

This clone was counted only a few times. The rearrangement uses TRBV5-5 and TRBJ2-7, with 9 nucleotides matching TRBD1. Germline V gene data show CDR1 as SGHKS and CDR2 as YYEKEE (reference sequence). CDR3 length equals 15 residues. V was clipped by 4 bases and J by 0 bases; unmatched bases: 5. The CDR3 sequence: CASSPGQGNSYEQYF. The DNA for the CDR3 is TGTGCCAGCAGCCCTGGACAGGGGAACTCCTACGAGCAGTACTTC.